One and the same sample provided the 20 T cell receptor beta chains below, sequenced in a study of response to subunit inactivated influenza vaccine (dated by TCRdb to 2016 to 2019). Preparation of the library involved RT-PCR. Instrument on record: Illumina HiSeq 2500. TCRdb cleaned the public reads at Q25 with fastp, built clones with MiXCR and kept in-frame beta chains. Merged by CDR3 protein, the rows form single entries marked with the most common genes and DNA. The sample records a few hundred thousand distinct CDR3 sequences, 6% to 9% of which are singletons. The ten biggest clones cover roughly 14% of the sample. The sequencing here drew on PBMCs from blood, taken less than 30 months after vaccination. The receptors originated from a man between 50 and 75 years old who received an inactivated influenza vaccine. Donor details come from another sample of the same person, matched by shared clones.

This clonotype occurred many times. The gene calls are TRBV10-3 and TRBJ2-3; 10 bases are a match to TRBD2. CDR3 length: 14 amino acids. The V segment lost 7 bases and the J segment 4 bases; nucleotides outside the gene matches: 5. CDR1 is ENHRY and CDR2 is SYGVKD in the germline V gene. CDR3 bases: TGTGCCATCAACCCAGCGGGGGGGCCAGATACGCAGTATTTT. Translation: CAINPAGGPDTQYF.

The chain couples TRBV20-1 to TRBJ1-5; 9 nucleotides line up with TRBD1. Losses at the gene ends were 3 bases for V and 2 bases for J; bases not matched to a gene: 5. Per the germline V gene, CDR1 is DFQATT and CDR2 is SNEGSKA (reference sequence). The CDR3 spans 15 residues. The CDR3 DNA reads TGCAGTGCTAGCTACAGGGGGCCTGGCAATCAGCCCCAGCATTTT. As protein: CSASYRGPGNQPQHF.

This clonotype was found a few times. The V and J genes are TRBV7-9 and TRBJ2-5; TRBD2 is a possible D gene (6 bases). CDR1 and CDR2 from the germline V gene are SEHNR and FQNEAQ (reference sequence). Trimming took 5 bases from V and 4 from J, leaving 17 bases between them. CDR3 length equals 15 residues. The CDR3, as DNA: TGTGCCAGCAGCCGCCCAGCCGGGACTGTAGAGACCCAGTACTTC. Its protein product is CASSRPAGTVETQYF.

About this clonotype: The junction departs from the called germline gene at one end, perhaps through a read error. The chain links TRBV5-1 to TRBJ1-5; 7 positions agree with TRBD1. The CDR3 sequence is 14 residues long. Looked up from germline, CDR1 is SGHRS and CDR2 is YFSETQ. CDR3 in amino acids: CASSRDSLNQAQHF. The CDR3 region has the DNA TGCGCCAGCAGCCGGGACAGCCTCAATCAGGCCCAGCATTTT.

The table lists this clonotype with a few counts. The genes are TRBV14 and TRBJ2-1, with TRBD2 matching over 7 bases. This CDR3 contains 16 residues. From germline, CDR1 is SGHDN and CDR2 FVKESK. V shed 0 bases and J 2 bases; nucleotides not matched to a gene: 4. The CDR3 protein is CASSQESGRAYNEQFF. The CDR3 DNA reads TGTGCCAGCAGCCAAGAATCGGGGAGGGCCTACAATGAGCAGTTCTTC.

This clonotype was detected a few times. V gene TRBV24-1 combines with J gene TRBJ2-5; unclear D gene. Germline values: CDR1 KGHDR, CDR2 SFDVKD. V gave up 5 bases and J gave up 1 base, with 7 bases separating them. This CDR3 is 13 amino acids long. CDR3 protein: CATSVKGQETQYF. The CDR3 region has the DNA TGTGCCACCAGTGTAAAGGGCCAAGAGACCCAGTACTTC.

The genes are TRBV18 and TRBJ2-1; 11 bases map to TRBD1. J lost 7 bases, V lost 4 bases, and 6 bases had no gene match. There are 15 residues in the CDR3. Per germline, CDR1 KGHSH and CDR2 LQKENI. Written as DNA, the CDR3 is TGTGCCAGCTCACGGACAGGGGGCGCGGGGAATGAGCAGTTCTTC. Translating it yields CASSRTGGAGNEQFF. Variable domain in full (rest from reference TRBV18 and TRBJ2-1): NAGVMQNPRHLVRRRGQEARLRCSPMKGHSHVYWYRQLPEEGLKFMVYLQKENIIDESGMPKERFSAEFPKEGPSILRIQQVVRGDSAAYFCASSRTGGAGNEQFFGPGTRLTVL.

In this sample, this clonotype turned up many times. The rearrangement links TRBV27 to TRBJ1-5, with D uncertain. This CDR3 is built from 15 residues. Trimming pared 4 bases from V and 0 bases from J, leaving 10 bases between. Germline V CDR1 and CDR2: MNHEY, SMNVEV (reference sequence). The CDR3, as DNA: TGTGCCAGCAGTTCCGAAGGGTATAGCAATCAGCCCCAGCATTTT. Amino acid sequence: CASSSEGYSNQPQHF.

This clonotype has only a few counts. The chain uses TRBV2 and TRBJ2-2; D is unclear. The germline V gene has CDR1 SNHLY and CDR2 FYNNEI. CDR3 length: 13 residues. Trimming took 9 bases from V and 0 from J, leaving 8 bases between them. CDR3 residues: CARRATNTGELFF. The CDR3 DNA reads TGTGCCAGACGGGCAACGAACACCGGGGAGCTGTTTTTT.

This clonotype was seen many times. The chain joins TRBV12-3 or TRBV12-4 to TRBJ1-2, with a tentative D call TRBD1 (5 bases). The V gene lost 7 bases and the J gene lost 8 bases, with 17 bases spanning the gap. The CDR3 extends over 13 amino acids. CDR3: CASKRTSVKGYTF. In DNA, the CDR3 is TGTGCCAGCAAACGGACAAGCGTAAAAGGCTACACCTTC.

The rearrangement joins TRBV2 to TRBJ1-5, with D possibly TRBD1 on 6 matching bases. Germline V gene lookup returns CDR1 SNHLY and CDR2 FYNNEI. The CDR3 has 16 amino acids. V lost 3 bases to trimming and J lost 6 bases, with 18 bases between them. The CDR3 reads CASSDSVRAGAQPQHF. The CDR3 bases are TGTGCCAGCAGTGACTCTGTGCGGGCAGGGGCTCAGCCCCAGCATTTT.

This clonotype was seen only once. A junction boundary mismatches the germline segment, possibly from a read error. V usage is TRBV12-3 or TRBV12-4 and J usage is TRBJ2-1; the D gene is possibly TRBD2 (7 bases). This CDR3 is built from 17 residues. The CDR3 DNA reads TGTGCCCGCAGTGGCCCCCTGTCGGGGGGCGGACACAATGAGCAGTTCTTC. Residues: CARSGPLSGGGHNEQFF.

This rearrangement joins TRBV10-2 to TRBJ2-5; a weak D match, TRBD2 (6 bases). CDR3 length: 15 amino acids. Per the germline V gene, CDR1 is WSHSY and CDR2 is SAAADI. Trimming stripped 6 bases from V and 4 bases from J, with 18 bases between. CDR3 sequence: CASRVEGSFRETQYF. Here the CDR3 DNA reads TGCGCCAGCAGGGTGGAGGGGTCCTTTCGAGAGACCCAGTACTTC.

The rearrangement uses TRBV5-4 and TRBJ2-1, with 11 bases lining up with TRBD1. Looked up from germline, CDR1 is SGHNT and CDR2 is YYREEE (reference sequence). V lost 5 bases to trimming and J lost 14 bases; unmatched junction nucleotides: 9. The CDR3 runs 13 residues. CDR3 residues: CASSISGQGVEFF. CDR3 DNA: TGTGCCAGCAGTATATCGGGACAGGGGGTGGAGTTCTTC.

CDR3 region: CASSSSSGGPDYEQYF. CDR3 sequence (DNA): TGTGCCAGCAGCTCGAGTAGCGGGGGGCCTGACTACGAGCAGTACTTC. V gene TRBV7-2 combines with J gene TRBJ2-7; 10 nucleotides agree with TRBD2. The CDR3 runs to 16 residues. V gave up 4 bases and J gave up 3 bases; unmatched junction bases: 9. Looked up from germline, CDR1 is SGHTA and CDR2 is FQGNSA. Drawing the rest from reference TRBV7-2 and TRBJ2-7, the complete variable domain is GAGVSQSPSNKVTEKGKDVELRCDPISGHTALYWYRQSLGQGLEFLIYFQGNSAPDKSGLPSDRFSAERTGGSVSTLTIQRTQQEDSAVYLCASSSSSGGPDYEQYFGPGTRLTVT.

This clonotype has at least ten counts. The chain couples TRBV6-5 to TRBJ2-3, with D unclear. The CDR3 contains 13 residues. The germline gives CDR1 MNHEY, CDR2 SVGAGI. V lost 3 bases and J 2 bases, leaving 6 bases between the germline ends. The CDR3 bases are TGTGCCAGCAGTTATTCCCCCACAGATACGCAGTATTTT. Translation: CASSYSPTDTQYF.

In its sample, this clonotype was seen many times. The chain recombines TRBV6-1 with TRBJ2-1; 10 positions match TRBD2. Germline V gene data show CDR1 as MNHNS and CDR2 as SASEGT. CDR3 length equals 15 residues. Losses at the gene ends were 9 bases for V and 5 bases for J; bases not matched to a gene: 10. DNA for the CDR3: TGTGCCAGTCGGTCCTCGGGACTAGCGCACAATGAGCAGTTCTTC. This gives the protein CASRSSGLAHNEQFF.

The table lists this clonotype with many counts. The chain couples TRBV7-9 to TRBJ2-7, with TRBD1 as a possible D gene (5 bases). Germline lookup yields CDR1 SEHNR and CDR2 FQNEAQ (reference sequence). There are 12 residues in the CDR3. The germline V and J ends were trimmed by 6 bases and 4 bases, with 10 bases remaining between them. CDR3: CASRLDKYEQYF. The CDR3 coding sequence is TGTGCCAGCAGACTGGACAAATACGAGCAGTACTTC.

This clonotype occurred a few times. The V gene is TRBV7-2, the J gene TRBJ1-1; perhaps TRBD1 as D (6 bases). Between the trimmed V and J ends, which lost 0 bases and 1 base, there was a span of 9 bases. The CDR3 spans 15 residues. Germline V lookup: CDR1 SGHTA, CDR2 FQGNSA. The CDR3 DNA is TGTGCCAGCAGCTTAGCTTGGGGGCAGAACACTGAAGCTTTCTTT. This translates into CASSLAWGQNTEAFF.

This clonotype occurred a few times. The rearrangement joins TRBV28 to TRBJ2-7; 12 bases fit TRBD2. V shed 5 bases, J shed 7 bases, and the junction held 9 bases outside the gene matches. CDR1 MDHEN and CDR2 SYDVKM come from the germline V gene. The CDR3 is 15 amino acids. The CDR3 nucleotides are TGTGCCAGCAGTGAGCTAGCGGGAGGGCCCCGGGAGCAGTACTTC. It yields the protein CASSELAGGPREQYF.